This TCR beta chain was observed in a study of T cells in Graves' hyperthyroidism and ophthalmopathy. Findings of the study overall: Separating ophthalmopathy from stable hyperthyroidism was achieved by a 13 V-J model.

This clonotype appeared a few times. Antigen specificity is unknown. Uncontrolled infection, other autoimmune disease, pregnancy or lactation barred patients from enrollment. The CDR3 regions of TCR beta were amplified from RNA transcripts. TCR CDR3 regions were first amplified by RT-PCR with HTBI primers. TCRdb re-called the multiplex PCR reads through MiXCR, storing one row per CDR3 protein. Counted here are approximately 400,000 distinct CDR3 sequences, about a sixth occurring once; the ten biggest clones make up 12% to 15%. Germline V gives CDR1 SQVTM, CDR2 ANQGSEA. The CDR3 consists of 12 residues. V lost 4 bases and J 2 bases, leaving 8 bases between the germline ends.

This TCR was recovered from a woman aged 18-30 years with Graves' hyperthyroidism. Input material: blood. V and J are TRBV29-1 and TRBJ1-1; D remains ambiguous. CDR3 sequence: CSVVQSNTEAFF. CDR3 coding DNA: TGCAGCGTTGTGCAGTCTAACACTGAAGCTTTCTTT.